This is a list of T cell receptor beta chains from one sample in a study of shared clonotypes between healthy human individuals. Repertoires were generated with immunoSEQ multiplex PCR, while TCRdb's copy carries only in-frame clones and drops some. Of about 650,000 clones listed, over 95% are singletons. The source material was naive CD8+ T cells sorted from blood. Receptors were obtained from a woman aged 25 to 45 in good health. Both conserved end residues are part of each CDR3. Each record gives: D gene, J gene, V gene, clone size, CDR3 protein, CDR3 DNA. A D gene is named only where the DNA matches it firmly. Clone size is not always given. Where it is, it says once, few, many or a class for expanded clones.

d_gene: .; j_gene: TRBJ2-1; v_gene: TRBV7-2; abundance: .; CDR3aa: CASSPTGLSSYNEQFF; CDR3nt: TGTGCCAGCAGCCCAACAGGACTGAGCTCCTACAATGAGCAGTTCTTC
d_gene: .; j_gene: TRBJ2-7; v_gene: TRBV5-6; abundance: .; CDR3aa: CASSLGRAWDEQYF; CDR3nt: TGTGCCAGCAGCTTGGGCAGGGCCTGGGACGAGCAGTACTTC
d_gene: TRBD1; j_gene: TRBJ2-7; v_gene: TRBV5-1; abundance: .; CDR3aa: CASSTKGDRQSYEQYF; CDR3nt: TGCGCCAGCAGCACAAAGGGGGACAGACAATCCTACGAGCAGTACTTC
d_gene: .; j_gene: TRBJ1-2; v_gene: TRBV7-6; abundance: .; CDR3aa: CASSLHRNYGYTF; CDR3nt: TGTGCCAGCAGCTTACACAGAAACTATGGCTACACCTTC
d_gene: TRBD1; j_gene: TRBJ2-3; v_gene: TRBV7-8; abundance: .; CDR3aa: CASSLGTGHFITDTQYF; CDR3nt: TGTGCCAGCAGCTTAGGGACAGGGCATTTTATCACAGATACGCAGTATTTT
d_gene: TRBD2; j_gene: TRBJ2-5; v_gene: TRBV7-9; abundance: .; CDR3aa: CASSQLAGGLETQYF; CDR3nt: TGTGCCAGCAGCCAACTAGCGGGAGGTCTTGAGACCCAGTACTTC
d_gene: TRBD1; j_gene: TRBJ1-1; v_gene: TRBV6-5; abundance: .; CDR3aa: CASTDRGTEAFF; CDR3nt: TGTGCCAGCACCGACAGGGGCACTGAAGCTTTCTTT
d_gene: .; j_gene: TRBJ2-7; v_gene: TRBV6-5; abundance: .; CDR3aa: CASSYSGGTVYEQYF; CDR3nt: TGTGCCAGCAGTTACTCTGGGGGGACAGTCTACGAGCAGTACTTC
d_gene: .; j_gene: TRBJ2-7; v_gene: TRBV5-1; abundance: .; CDR3aa: CASSLYRESYEQYF; CDR3nt: TGCGCCAGCAGCTTGTACAGGGAGTCCTACGAGCAGTACTTC
d_gene: TRBD1; j_gene: TRBJ1-2; v_gene: TRBV29-1; abundance: .; CDR3aa: CSVVRTGVNYGYTF; CDR3nt: TGCAGCGTTGTTAGGACAGGGGTTAACTATGGCTACACCTTC
d_gene: .; j_gene: TRBJ1-1; v_gene: TRBV6-1; abundance: .; CDR3aa: CASSERGAGNTEAFF; CDR3nt: TGTGCCAGCAGTGAACGGGGCGCGGGAAACACTGAAGCTTTCTTT
d_gene: TRBD1; j_gene: TRBJ1-2; v_gene: TRBV11-2; abundance: once; CDR3aa: CASSSNRGWKDGYTF; CDR3nt: TGTGCCAGCAGCTCCAACAGGGGCTGGAAGGATGGCTACACCTTC
d_gene: TRBD2; j_gene: TRBJ2-5; v_gene: TRBV27; abundance: .; CDR3aa: CASRFTSGSGETQYF; CDR3nt: TGTGCCAGCAGATTTACTAGCGGGTCGGGGGAGACCCAGTACTTC
d_gene: .; j_gene: TRBJ2-7; v_gene: TRBV7-9; abundance: .; CDR3aa: CASSPRAENYEQYF; CDR3nt: TGTGCCAGCTCCCCGAGGGCAGAGAACTACGAGCAGTACTTC
d_gene: .; j_gene: TRBJ2-7; v_gene: TRBV27; abundance: .; CDR3aa: CASSLSISSYEQYF; CDR3nt: TGTGCCAGCAGTTTATCTATAAGTTCCTACGAGCAGTACTTC
d_gene: .; j_gene: TRBJ1-1; v_gene: TRBV27; abundance: once; CDR3aa: CASTPGGAFTEAFF; CDR3nt: TGTGCCAGCACCCCTGGGGGGGCGTTCACTGAAGCTTTCTTT
d_gene: TRBD1; j_gene: TRBJ1-1; v_gene: TRBV7-6; abundance: .; CDR3aa: CASSLERDRLNTEAFF; CDR3nt: TGTGCCAGCAGCTTAGAGAGGGACAGGTTGAACACTGAAGCTTTCTTT
d_gene: .; j_gene: TRBJ1-1; v_gene: TRBV7-8; abundance: .; CDR3aa: CASRTAMNTEAFF; CDR3nt: TGTGCCAGCAGGACGGCTATGAACACTGAAGCTTTCTTT
d_gene: .; j_gene: TRBJ2-3; v_gene: TRBV19; abundance: .; CDR3aa: CASSIWGTGPTDTQYF; CDR3nt: TGTGCCAGTAGTATCTGGGGCACAGGGCCCACAGATACGCAGTATTTT
d_gene: .; j_gene: TRBJ2-3; v_gene: TRBV11-3; abundance: once; CDR3aa: CASSFAGRTDTQYF; CDR3nt: TGTGCCAGCAGCTTCGCGGGCCGGACAGATACGCAGTATTTT